One sample yielded the 8 T cell receptor beta chains listed below, sequenced in a study of regulatory T cells in long-lasting Graves disease. The TCR beta library used iRepertoire HTBI primers with Arm-PCR amplification of CDR3. TCRdb used MiXCR to reprocess the multiplex PCR reads, holding one entry per CDR3 protein. The sample lists 350,000 to 550,000 distinct CDR3 sequences; about 15% were seen once. Time point specified: newly diagnosed GD, antithyroid drugs for less than 3 months. PBMC-extracted RNA yielded the TCR library. The same sample was also studied in work on T cells in Graves' hyperthyroidism and ophthalmopathy.

Specimen: peripheral blood mononuclear cells (PBMCs), collected at new diagnosis, from a patient treated with antithyroid drugs. Every receptor here comes from a woman between 18 and 29 years old with Graves disease.

As regards this clonotype: A much larger clone differs from this one at a single base, so this may be a read error. This chain joins TRBV28 and TRBJ1-4; TRBD1 might be the D (6 bases). The V gene's germline CDR1 is MDHEN and CDR2 SYDVKM. This CDR3 region has 13 residues. The CDR3 sequence: CASVTGGNETLFF. The CDR3 region has the DNA TGTGCCAGTGTGACAGGTGGAAATGAAACACTGTTTTTT.

This clonotype showed up just a few times. The chain joins TRBV5-4 to TRBJ2-2; TRBD2 matches at 12 bases. Looked up from germline, CDR1 is SGHNT and CDR2 is YYREEE (reference sequence). This CDR3 contains 16 residues. The J segment lost 5 bases and the V segment lost 5 bases, leaving 7 bases of the junction unmatched. The CDR3 nucleotides read TGTGCCAGCAGGCGACTAGCGGGAGCGGATACCGGGGAGCTGTTTTTT. The encoded protein is CASRRLAGADTGELFF. The variable domain in full, with the rest retrieved from reference TRBV5-4 and TRBJ2-2, is ETGVTQSPTHLIKTRGQQVTLRCSSQSGHNTVSWYQQALGQGPQFIFQYYREEENGRGNFPPRFSGLQFPNYSSELNVNALELDDSALYLCASRRLAGADTGELFFGEGSRLTVL.

This clonotype was counted ten times or more. The chain joins TRBV6-2 or TRBV6-3 to TRBJ2-1; unclear D gene. Trimming removed 6 bases at V and 0 bases at J, with 15 bases between. The length of the CDR3 is 16 residues. Germline V gene sequence: CDR1 MNHEY, CDR2 SVGEGT. CDR3 in DNA: TGTGCCAGCAGAAGTGTTCTGGAGAGCTCCTACAATGAGCAGTTCTTC. Its translation is CASRSVLESSYNEQFF.

V usage is TRBV5-1 and J usage is TRBJ2-6, with unresolved D. V shed 1 base and J shed 2 bases, with 10 bases lying between them. CDR1 and CDR2 from the germline V gene are SGHRS and YFSETQ. This CDR3 has 16 residues. The CDR3 DNA reads TGCGCCAGCAGCTTGTTCCATGTAGCTGGGGCCAACGTCCTGACTTTC. It yields the protein CASSLFHVAGANVLTF.

Remarks on this clonotype: It may be a read error: a sequence one base away is much more abundant. The gene calls are TRBV28 and TRBJ1-1; D unresolved. The CDR3 spans 12 residues. CDR1 and CDR2 (germline): MDHEN, SYDVKM. As DNA, the CDR3 is TGTGCCAGATGGATCATGAACACTGAAGCTTACTTT. Amino acids: CARWIMNTEAYF.

The chain couples TRBV5-1 to TRBJ2-1; 13 nucleotides agree with TRBD2. Losses at the gene ends were 1 base for V and 6 bases for J; bases not matched to a gene: 4. This CDR3 is 16 amino acids long. Germline lookup yields CDR1 SGHRS and CDR2 YFSETQ. The CDR3 here is CASSLKWTSGSNEQFF. For the CDR3, the DNA is TGCGCCAGCAGCTTGAAATGGACTAGCGGGAGCAATGAGCAGTTCTTC.

The chain is built from TRBV11-3 and TRBJ2-2, with no clear D. V dropped 5 bases and J dropped 3 bases, with 10 bases sitting between them. This CDR3 comprises 14 residues. Germline CDR1 and CDR2: SGHNT and YENEEA. Here the CDR3 DNA reads TGTGCCAGCAGCCAAGGTCCGGACACCGGGGAGCTGTTTTTT. It codes for CASSQGPDTGELFF.

The chain combines TRBV19 with TRBJ2-5; 8 bases line up with TRBD2. This CDR3 has 16 residues. V dropped 4 bases and J dropped 1; count of bases not matched to a gene: 8. Germline V gene sequence: CDR1 LNHDA, CDR2 SQIVND (reference sequence). The CDR3 reads CASSKASGSLQETQYF. The CDR3 DNA follows: TGTGCCAGTAGTAAGGCCAGCGGGAGCCTCCAAGAGACCCAGTACTTC.